These T cell receptor beta chains were read from a single sample in a study of cytomegalovirus exposure and HLA in healthy donors. Here immunoSEQ multiplex PCR was the method, and the copy in TCRdb shows in-frame clones only, minus some. Recorded here are around 130,000 clones; the top ten clones represent around 1.5%. The specimen was PBMCs. Receptor source: a woman aged 40 to 55 in good health and CMV-seronegative. Both conserved end residues are part of each CDR3. Each record gives: V gene, CDR3 length, D gene, J gene, CDR3 DNA, CDR3 protein. A D gene is named only where the DNA matches it firmly.

TRBV6-5	16	-	TRBJ1-2	TGTGCCAGCAGTTACTCTCTAGGGGCGGCCCTCTATGGCTACACCTTC	CASSYSLGAALYGYTF
TRBV4-1	16	-	TRBJ2-1	TGCGCCAGCAGTGACCCTAGAGGGCCGGGCTACAATGAGCAGTTCTTC	CASSDPRGPGYNEQFF
TRBV14	15	TRBD2	TRBJ2-1	TGTGCCAGCAGCCCCCTAGCGGGGAGCTTCAATGAGCAGTTCTTC	CASSPLAGSFNEQFF
TRBV7-2	17	TRBD2	TRBJ2-1	TGTGCCAGCAGCTCGTCCCTAGCGGGGGGCTCCTACAATGAGCAGTTCTTC	CASSSSLAGGSYNEQFF
TRBV7-9	16	-	TRBJ1-2	TGTGCCAGCAGCTTAGATCGGGTGGGTGACGTCTATGGCTACACCTTC	CASSLDRVGDVYGYTF
TRBV5-5	14	-	TRBJ1-3	TGTGCCAGCAGCTTACTCAGGGCTGGAAACACCATATATTTT	CASSLLRAGNTIYF
TRBV4-3	14	-	TRBJ2-5	TGCGCCAGCAGCCAAGAGTGGGGGGAAGAGACCCAGTACTTC	CASSQEWGEETQYF
TRBV9	14	TRBD1	TRBJ1-1	TGTGCCAGCAGCACAGGGGGCCAGGGCACTGAAGCTTTCTTT	CASSTGGQGTEAFF
TRBV7-2	18	-	TRBJ1-5	TGTGCCAGCAGTGCTGTCCGGGACACATCCTTTAGCAATCAGCCCCAGCATTTT	CASSAVRDTSFSNQPQHF
TRBV7-9	12	-	TRBJ2-5	TGTGCCAGCAGCTTGGGAGGGGGGACCCAGTACTTC	CASSLGGGTQYF
TRBV5-1	15	TRBD1	TRBJ2-2	TGCGCCAGCAGCTTTCGGACAGGGGCGGCCGGGGAGCTGTTTTTT	CASSFRTGAAGELFF
TRBV6-5	16	TRBD1	TRBJ2-2	TGTGCCAGCAGTTACTCGGGCAGGGGGCGAACCGGGGAGCTGTTTTTT	CASSYSGRGRTGELFF
TRBV11-1	13	-	TRBJ1-2	TGTGCCAGCAGTTTGGAGTCGCACTATGGCTACACCTTC	CASSLESHYGYTF
TRBV7-3	16	TRBD1	TRBJ1-3	TGTGCCAGCAGCTTACAGGGGGGAACCCAAGGAAACACCATATATTTT	CASSLQGGTQGNTIYF
TRBV19	16	-	TRBJ2-5	TGTGCCAGTAGTTCTAGCAGTGGGATCTTGGAAGAGACCCAGTACTTC	CASSSSSGILEETQYF
TRBV18	13	-	TRBJ2-5	TGTGCCAGCTCACCACCGAGCGAAGAGACCCAGTACTTC	CASSPPSEETQYF
TRBV4-1	14	TRBD1	TRBJ2-5	TGCGCCAGCAGATCTACAGGGGGCGGAGAGACCCAGTACTTC	CASRSTGGGETQYF
TRBV10-3	15	TRBD1	TRBJ1-1	TGTGCCATCAGTGCCCGGGGACAGGTTAGGACTGAAGCTTTCTTT	CAISARGQVRTEAFF
TRBV19	17	TRBD2	TRBJ2-3	TGTGCCAGTAGTATACCTTTCCCGGGGGGGCCGGGAGATACGCAGTATTTT	CASSIPFPGGPGDTQYF
TRBV19	15	-	TRBJ2-2	TGTGCCAGTACGGCGCGGAGCGCGAACACCGGGGAGCTGTTTTTT	CASTARSANTGELFF
TRBV4-3	16	-	TRBJ2-4	TGCGCCAGCAGCCAAGATATCGGGGTGACCAAAAACATTCAGTACTTC	CASSQDIGVTKNIQYF
TRBV15	15	TRBD2	TRBJ2-4	TGTGCCACCAGCCCCTCGGGCGGGGGGGCGGACATTCAGTACTTC	CATSPSGGGADIQYF
TRBV28	13	-	TRBJ2-5	TGTGCCAGCAGTTCGGGGGGCCGGGAGACCCAGTACTTC	CASSSGGRETQYF
TRBV7-6	16	-	TRBJ1-1	TGTGCCAGCAGCTCCCATGGAAGCGGGGGCGGGGGTGAAGCTTTCTTT	CASSSHGSGGGGEAFF
TRBV11-3	14	-	TRBJ2-2	TGTGCCAGCAGCTTACCTACAGGGACCGGGGAGCTGTTTTTT	CASSLPTGTGELFF
TRBV11-2	19	TRBD2	TRBJ2-1	TGTGCCAGCAGCTCCGGAGGGGCTAGCGGGGGGGTCTCCTACAATGAGCAGTTCTTC	CASSSGGASGGVSYNEQFF
TRBV19	16	TRBD1	TRBJ1-3	TGTGCCAGTAGGCTTGAACGGGACAGCTCTGGAAACACCATATATTTT	CASRLERDSSGNTIYF
TRBV27	14	-	TRBJ1-4	TGTGCCAGCAGTTTAGAGTATTCCGATGAAAAACTGTTTTTT	CASSLEYSDEKLFF
TRBV2	14	TRBD1	TRBJ1-4	TGTGCCAGCAGTGAAGTGCAGGGGGGAGAAAAACTGTTTTTT	CASSEVQGGEKLFF
TRBV7-2	15	TRBD1	TRBJ2-7	TGTGCCAGCAGCTTAGCGACAGGGGGCCCCTCCGAGCAGTACTTC	CASSLATGGPSEQYF
TRBV7-9	15	-	TRBJ2-5	TGTGCCAGCAGCTTTACAGAGGGAGGAGGAGAGACCCAGTACTTC	CASSFTEGGGETQYF